The rows below give T cell receptor beta chains drawn from one sample of a study of shared clonotypes between healthy human individuals. Produced via immunoSEQ multiplex PCR; TCRdb's table is partial and in-frame only. The profile shows millions of clones, more than 85% of them singletons. Specimen: naive CD8+ T cells from PBMCs. The receptor source for this set is a young man in good health. Some clones in this sample may be carry-over from other donors' samples. Each CDR3 is given with its conserved first and last residue.

CDR3aa | j_gene | v_gene
CASSRKPPAGIGTGELFF | TRBJ2-2 | TRBV4-2
CASSTSSYNEQFF | TRBJ2-1 | TRBV7-9
CASSLGIAVEFYEQFF | TRBJ2-1 | TRBV7-2
CASSPEGGDTQYF | TRBJ2-3 | TRBV4-1
CATRQGEEQFF | TRBJ2-1 | TRBV4-2
CASSLEYPGTVTGELFF | TRBJ2-2 | TRBV28
CATSRPRGGETQYF | TRBJ2-5 | TRBV15
CASSFRAGVDTEAFF | TRBJ1-1 | TRBV11-2
CASSPRDPRARTISGNTIYF | TRBJ1-3 | TRBV4-1
CASSTRTSTNYEQYF | TRBJ2-7 | TRBV28
CASSQEVPQGVGETQYF | TRBJ2-5 | TRBV4-3
CASSPTGASAKNIQYF | TRBJ2-4 | TRBV13
CASSLGTSGLHPNADTQYF | TRBJ2-3 | TRBV7-9
CASIRGLLEGNTIYF | TRBJ1-3 | TRBV19
CASSQDRRGPNEKLFF | TRBJ1-4 | TRBV14
CASSGRLVPDTQYF | TRBJ2-3 | TRBV7-6
CASSYYSQPQHF | TRBJ1-5 | TRBV27
CASFAGVGTQYF | TRBJ2-5 | TRBV27
CASSLLAWDPYEQYF | TRBJ2-7 | TRBV7-8
CATSRDRVSAEAFF | TRBJ1-1 | TRBV15
CASSGQGVYYGYTF | TRBJ1-2 | TRBV6-1
CASSDPRRVHEQYF | TRBJ2-7 | TRBV19
CSVEDPGQGTYGYTF | TRBJ1-2 | TRBV29-1
CASSVTSGIQETQYF | TRBJ2-5 | TRBV9
CASSVRGFSGEQYF | TRBJ2-7 | TRBV9
CASSWAGVAGNTIYF | TRBJ1-3 | TRBV5-6
CASSFFGGAGELFF | TRBJ2-2 | TRBV27
CASGLVGANIQYF | TRBJ2-4 | TRBV28
CASSLWGAAETQYF | TRBJ2-5 | TRBV7-8
CASSHTRQASSYGYTF | TRBJ1-2 | TRBV14
CASSTDRAPRQETQYF | TRBJ2-5 | TRBV7-8
CASSLVSSPNTGELFF | TRBJ2-2 | TRBV18
CASNFYQAKNTEAFF | TRBJ1-1 | TRBV28
CASSILLADEQFF | TRBJ2-1 | TRBV19
CASSLVSLSGELFF | TRBJ2-2 | TRBV27
CASSFGTGYTGELFF | TRBJ2-2 | TRBV5-6
CASSPTLAGVDTGELFF | TRBJ2-2 | TRBV5-1
CASSSNPRILSSYNEQFF | TRBJ2-1 | TRBV7-9
CASSRGGEQFF | TRBJ2-1 | TRBV28
CSVASGMSYEQYF | TRBJ2-7 | TRBV29-1
CASSGASGRPYNEQFF | TRBJ2-1 | TRBV10-2
CASSQVSGAGVGQPQHF | TRBJ1-5 | TRBV4-1
CATYRGNEQYF | TRBJ2-7 | TRBV6-1
CAASLGGRTNEQFF | TRBJ2-1 | TRBV27
CASSLEGQFRFYEQYF | TRBJ2-7 | TRBV11-2
CASSVGANDEQFF | TRBJ2-1 | TRBV6-5
CASSYQSRSSGPYEQYF | TRBJ2-7 | TRBV27
CATRGTTYEQYF | TRBJ2-7 | TRBV19
CASRLSRDRGYEQYF | TRBJ2-7 | TRBV12-2
CASSESPGQGGLGAFF | TRBJ1-1 | TRBV9
CASRQNRGEQYF | TRBJ2-7 | TRBV6-1
CASSTRTGTGVYEQYF | TRBJ2-7 | TRBV7-9
CASSLDPTKEKLFF | TRBJ1-4 | TRBV6-5